Below are 15 T cell receptor beta chains sequenced from a single sample in a study of human thymus T cells. The table came from immunoSEQ multiplex PCR; TCRdb's copy has only in-frame clones and leaves some out. This sample has over 35,000 clones, with about 94% found just once. The specimen sequenced was blood. The source of these receptors is a boy in the first two years of life with a congenital heart defect but otherwise immunologically healthy.

The chain recombines TRBV2 with TRBJ2-5; 11 bases align to TRBD2. CDR1 is SNHLY and CDR2 is FYNNEI in the germline V gene. V was clipped by 6 bases and J by 1 base; unmatched bases: 4. The CDR3 length is 15 residues. The CDR3, as DNA: TGTGCCAGCAGAAGACTAGCGGGGTTCCAAGAGACCCAGTACTTC. It specifies CASRRLAGFQETQYF.

This chain uses TRBV5-6 with TRBJ1-4, with 10 bases that match TRBD1. This CDR3 comprises 13 residues. V trimming: 3 bases; J trimming: 11 bases; junction bases outside the gene matches: 4. Germline values: CDR1 SGHDT, CDR2 YYEEEE. Here the CDR3 reads CASSWTDRGKLFF. The CDR3 nucleotides read TGTGCCAGCAGCTGGACGGACAGGGGGAAACTGTTTTTT.

This sequence joins TRBV7-2 and TRBJ2-7, with TRBD1 identical over 9 bases. Germline V gives CDR1 SGHTA, CDR2 FQGNSA. This CDR3 is 16 amino acids long. V lost 2 bases and J lost 5; bases outside the gene matches: 10. The CDR3 coding sequence is TGTGCCAGCAGCTTAATAGTCGGGACAGGGCTCAACGAGCAGTACTTC. Protein product: CASSLIVGTGLNEQYF. Using reference TRBV7-2 and TRBJ2-7 for the parts outside the CDR3, the full variable domain is GAGVSQSPSNKVTEKGKDVELRCDPISGHTALYWYRQSLGQGLEFLIYFQGNSAPDKSGLPSDRFSAERTGGSVSTLTIQRTQQEDSAVYLCASSLIVGTGLNEQYFGPGTRLTVT.

This clone was observed a single time. The chain has TRBV7-2 and TRBJ2-3; TRBD2 aligns across 10 bases. V was clipped by 0 bases and J by 3 bases; unmatched bases: 12. The CDR3 has 19 amino acids. Germline assignment: CDR1 SGHTA and CDR2 FQGNSA. Here the CDR3 reads CASSLAPYSGGIGTDTQYF. In DNA form, the CDR3 reads TGTGCCAGCAGCTTAGCGCCCTATAGCGGGGGGATTGGGACAGATACGCAGTATTTT.

The chain carries TRBV30 and TRBJ2-2, with D maybe TRBD1 (6 bases). CDR3 length: 14 residues. Germline CDR1 reads GTSNPN; CDR2 reads SVGIG (reference sequence). V shed 3 bases and J shed 6 bases, with 14 bases lying between them. The CDR3 bases are TGTGCCTGGAGCGCTCAGACAGGCCCCGGGGAGCTGTTTTTT. It is translated as CAWSAQTGPGELFF.

This sequence joins TRBV2 and TRBJ2-7; D gene unclear. V was clipped by 0 bases and J by 9 bases, with 9 bases between them. The germline V gene encodes CDR1 SNHLY and CDR2 FYNNEI. This CDR3 region has 12 residues. The CDR3 region has the DNA TGTGCCAGCAGTGAAGCGCTAGGGATGCAGTACTTC. This encodes CASSEALGMQYF.

CDR3 DNA sequence: TGTGCCAGCGGACGAACAGGGATTAGCGAGCAGTACTTC. Its protein product is CASGRTGISEQYF. This sequence joins TRBV28 and TRBJ2-7; the D gene is possibly TRBD1 (6 bases). The germline V gene encodes CDR1 MDHEN and CDR2 SYDVKM. This CDR3 has 13 residues. V was shortened by 8 bases and J by 6 bases, with 17 bases between the two germline ends.

The chain joins TRBV10-3 to TRBJ2-3; the D is unclear. The ends were cut back, 6 bases at V and 9 bases at J, with 13 bases in the middle. Per the germline V gene, CDR1 is ENHRY and CDR2 is SYGVKD. The CDR3 extends over 12 amino acids. In DNA form, the CDR3 reads TGTGCCATCAGGCGACCCCAAGGAACGCAGTATTTT. As protein: CAIRRPQGTQYF.

The chain employs TRBV10-3 and TRBJ2-7, with TRBD1 identical over 8 bases. The CDR3 extends over 13 amino acids. CDR1 is ENHRY, CDR2 SYGVKD, per germline. Unmatched junction bases numbered 1, after V lost 0 bases and J lost 6 bases. The CDR3 DNA reads TGTGCCATCAGTGAGTCGGACAGGGCCGAGCAGTACTTC. It codes for CAISESDRAEQYF.

J is TRBJ2-5 and V is TRBV4-2; no definite D call. Germline CDR1 LGHNA, CDR2 YNFKEQ. Deletions cut 4 bases from V and 5 bases from J, with 20 bases between. There are 16 residues in the CDR3. Here the CDR3 reads CASSPNSASLFETQYF. DNA for the CDR3: TGTGCCAGCAGCCCGAATTCGGCTAGTCTGTTTGAGACCCAGTACTTC.

The chain has TRBV28 and TRBJ2-5; 7 nucleotides match TRBD1. Germline loops: CDR1 MDHEN, CDR2 SYDVKM. After removal of 6 bases from V and 4 bases from J, the junction contained 5 bases not matched to a gene. The length of the CDR3 is 13 residues. CDR3 sequence: CASRLTGTETQYF. The CDR3 bases are TGTGCCAGCAGATTGACAGGGACAGAGACCCAGTACTTC.

The rearrangement joins TRBV15 to TRBJ2-1; D tentatively fits TRBD1 or TRBD2 (5 bases each). The CDR3 is 12 residues long. The germline V gene encodes CDR1 LNHNV and CDR2 YYDKDF (reference sequence). V lost 5 bases to trimming and J lost 8 bases, with 10 bases between them. The CDR3 DNA follows: TGTGCCACCAGCGCACGAGGGGATGAGCAGTTCTTC. This gives the protein CATSARGDEQFF.

Only one count was recorded for this clone. The chain is built from TRBV11-2 and TRBJ1-2, with 7 positions matching TRBD1. Germline trimming cut 5 bases from V and 4 bases from J; bases unmatched to any gene: 7. The CDR3 sequence is 14 residues long. CDR1 is SGHAT and CDR2 is FQNNGV in the germline V gene. The CDR3 DNA reads as TGTGCCAGCAGCCAAGGGGGCTGGGGCTATGGCTACACCTTC. Translating gives CASSQGGWGYGYTF.

The chain uses TRBV19 and TRBJ1-5; D is ambiguous. Trimming pared 3 bases from V and 1 base from J, leaving 7 bases between. Germline CDR1 reads LNHDA; CDR2 reads SQIVND (reference sequence). The CDR3 covers 14 residues. CDR3 residues: CASSIRGSNQPQHF. The DNA for the CDR3 is TGTGCCAGTAGTATCCGAGGGAGCAATCAGCCCCAGCATTTT.

The chain recombines TRBV4-3 with TRBJ2-7; 8 bases are a match to TRBD2. V was clipped by 0 bases and J by 3 bases; unmatched bases: 1. CDR1 LGHNA and CDR2 YSLEER come from the germline V gene. The CDR3 consists of 14 residues. CDR3 amino acids: CASSQDRGGYEQYF. In DNA form, the CDR3 reads TGCGCCAGCAGCCAAGATCGGGGGGGCTACGAGCAGTACTTC.